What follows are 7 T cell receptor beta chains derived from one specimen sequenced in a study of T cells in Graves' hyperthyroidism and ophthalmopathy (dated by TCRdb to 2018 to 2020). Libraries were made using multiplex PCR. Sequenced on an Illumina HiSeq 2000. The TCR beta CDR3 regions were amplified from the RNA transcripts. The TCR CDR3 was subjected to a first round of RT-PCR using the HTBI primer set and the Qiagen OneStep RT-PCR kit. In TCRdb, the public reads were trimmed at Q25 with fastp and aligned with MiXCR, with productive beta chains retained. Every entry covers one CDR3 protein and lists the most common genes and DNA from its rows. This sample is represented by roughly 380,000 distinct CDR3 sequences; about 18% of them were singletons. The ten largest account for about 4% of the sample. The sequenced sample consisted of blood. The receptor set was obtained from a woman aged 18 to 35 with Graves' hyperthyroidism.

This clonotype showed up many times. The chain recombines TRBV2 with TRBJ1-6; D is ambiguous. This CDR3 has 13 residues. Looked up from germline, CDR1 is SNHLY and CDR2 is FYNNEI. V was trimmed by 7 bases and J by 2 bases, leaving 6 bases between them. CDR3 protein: CASIGTYNSPLHF. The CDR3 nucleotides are TGTGCCAGCATAGGGACCTATAATTCACCCCTCCACTTT.

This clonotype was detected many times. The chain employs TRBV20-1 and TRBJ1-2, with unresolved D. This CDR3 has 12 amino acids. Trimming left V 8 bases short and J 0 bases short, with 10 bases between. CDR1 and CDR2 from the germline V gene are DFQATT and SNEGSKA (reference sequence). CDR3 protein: CSLRPSNYGYTF. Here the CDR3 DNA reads TGCAGTCTCCGCCCGTCTAACTATGGCTACACCTTC.

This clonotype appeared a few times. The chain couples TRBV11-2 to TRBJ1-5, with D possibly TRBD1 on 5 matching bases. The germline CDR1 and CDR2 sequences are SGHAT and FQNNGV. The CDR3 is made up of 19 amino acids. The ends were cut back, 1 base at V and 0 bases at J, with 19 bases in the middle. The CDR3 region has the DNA TGTGCCAGCAGCTTAGTTCCCCTCGTTGGGGACGATAGCAATCAGCCCCAGCATTTT. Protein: CASSLVPLVGDDSNQPQHF. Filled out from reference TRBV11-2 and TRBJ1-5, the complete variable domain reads EAGVAQSPRYKIIEKRQSVAFWCNPISGHATLYWYQQILGQGPKLLIQFQNNGVVDDSQLPKDRFSAERLKGVDSTLKIQPAKLEDSAVYLCASSLVPLVGDDSNQPQHFGDGTRLSIL.

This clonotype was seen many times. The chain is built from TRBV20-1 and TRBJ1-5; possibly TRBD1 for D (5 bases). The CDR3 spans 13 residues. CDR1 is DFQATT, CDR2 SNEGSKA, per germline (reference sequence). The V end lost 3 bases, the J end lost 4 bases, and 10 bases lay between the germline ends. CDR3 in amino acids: CSARGQLNQPQHF. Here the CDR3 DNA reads TGCAGTGCTAGGGGGCAGCTTAATCAGCCCCAGCATTTT.

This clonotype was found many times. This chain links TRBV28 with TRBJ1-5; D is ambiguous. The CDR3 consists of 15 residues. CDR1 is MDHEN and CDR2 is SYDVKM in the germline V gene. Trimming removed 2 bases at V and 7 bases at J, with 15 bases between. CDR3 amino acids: CASSLATRREQPQHF. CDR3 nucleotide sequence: TGTGCCAGCAGTTTAGCTACCAGGCGTGAGCAGCCCCAGCATTTT.

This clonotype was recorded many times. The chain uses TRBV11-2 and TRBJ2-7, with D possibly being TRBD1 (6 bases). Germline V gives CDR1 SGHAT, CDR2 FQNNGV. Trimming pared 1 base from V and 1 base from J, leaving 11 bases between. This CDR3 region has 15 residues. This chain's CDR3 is CASSLGTATSYEQYF. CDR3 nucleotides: TGTGCCAGCAGCTTAGGGACAGCAACATCCTACGAGCAGTACTTC.

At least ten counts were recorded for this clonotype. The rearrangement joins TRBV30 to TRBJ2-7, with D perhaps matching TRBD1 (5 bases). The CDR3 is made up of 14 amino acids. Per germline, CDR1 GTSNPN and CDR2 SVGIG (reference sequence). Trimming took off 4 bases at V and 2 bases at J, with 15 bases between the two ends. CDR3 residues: CAWNEGAGAYEQYF. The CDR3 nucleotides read TGTGCCTGGAATGAAGGGGCAGGAGCCTACGAGCAGTACTTC.